This T cell receptor (beta chain) was sequenced during a study of response to subunit inactivated influenza vaccine. Overall study results and limits: Only a handful of new T cells, the authors suggested, are recruited with each seasonal influenza vaccination.

The germline CDR1 and CDR2 sequences are MNHEY and SVGAGI. Trimming left V 3 bases short and J 4 bases short, with 9 bases between. This CDR3 has 13 residues. This clonotype has ten or more counts. Its specificity is unknown. Using its own MiXCR run on the RT-PCR reads, TCRdb lists one record per CDR3 protein. The top ten clones hold 10% of a sample with 860,000 or so distinct CDR3 sequences, 20% to 25% of them seen once. The TCR originated in a man in his fifties who received an inactivated influenza vaccine. Sequencing was performed on PBMCs from blood, taken roughly 5 days after vaccination. This rearrangement joins TRBV6-5 to TRBJ1-1; D gene ambiguous. CDR3: CASSYSEITEAFF. Written as DNA, the CDR3 is TGTGCCAGCAGTTATTCAGAAATCACTGAAGCTTTCTTT.